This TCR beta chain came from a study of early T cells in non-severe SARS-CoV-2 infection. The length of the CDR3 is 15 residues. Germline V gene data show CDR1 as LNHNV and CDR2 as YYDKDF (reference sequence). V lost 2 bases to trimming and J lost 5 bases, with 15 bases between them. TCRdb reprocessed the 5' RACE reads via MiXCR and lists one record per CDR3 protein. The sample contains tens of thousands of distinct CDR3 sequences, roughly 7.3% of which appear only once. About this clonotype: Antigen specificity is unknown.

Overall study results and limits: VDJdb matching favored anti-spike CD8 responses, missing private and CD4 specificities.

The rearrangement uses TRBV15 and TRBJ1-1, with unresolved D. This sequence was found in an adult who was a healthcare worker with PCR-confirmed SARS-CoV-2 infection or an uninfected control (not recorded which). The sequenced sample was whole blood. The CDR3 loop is CATSRPPPLVTEAFF. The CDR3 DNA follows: TGTGCCACCAGCAGACCTCCCCCTCTCGTGACTGAAGCTTTCTTT.